This is a list of T cell receptor beta chains from one sample in a study of response to subunit inactivated influenza vaccine. In TCRdb, the RT-PCR reads were re-called with MiXCR into one record per CDR3 protein. This table holds about 190,000 distinct CDR3 sequences, approximately 15% found once. The sample consisted of CD8+ T cells sorted from PBMCs, taken 4 to 6 days after vaccination. The receptor set was obtained from a man aged 50 to 60 who received an inactivated influenza vaccine. Each CDR3 is given with its conserved first and last residue. The D gene is left open where the match is weak. A row's size may be missing; if present it is once, few, many or a size class.

>TRBJ2-7|TRBV30|TRBD1|.
TGTGCCTGGACCGGGACAGCTTCCTACGAGCAGTACTTC
CAWTGTASYEQYF
>TRBJ2-7|TRBV6-5|.|few
TGTGCCAGCAGTTACGGAATGGGCTACGAGCAGTACTTC
CASSYGMGYEQYF
>TRBJ2-1|TRBV24-1|TRBD1|.
TGTGCCACCAGTGATCCAACTGACTTACAGGGGTTAGGAAAATATAATGAGCAGTTCTTC
CATSDPTDLQGLGKYNEQFF
>TRBJ2-7|TRBV7-2|.|.
TGTGCCAGCAGCTTATCCTGGACCTACGAGCAGTACTTC
CASSLSWTYEQYF
>TRBJ2-7|TRBV15|TRBD1|.
TGTGCCACCAGCAGGAAACGACAGGGGACGGACGAGCAGTACTTC
CATSRKRQGTDEQYF
>TRBJ2-1|TRBV29-1|.|few
TGCAGCGTTGAGGGTCGGGGGGCAATCTATGAGCAGTTCTTC
CSVEGRGAIYEQFF
>TRBJ2-1|TRBV4-3|TRBD2|few
TGCGCCAGCAGCCACGGACTAGCGGGACCGCAGTTCTTC
CASSHGLAGPQFF
>TRBJ2-3|TRBV10-3|TRBD2|many
TGTGCCATCAGGGAACTAGCGGGAGGAAAAGATACGCAGTATTTT
CAIRELAGGKDTQYF
>TRBJ2-2|TRBV3-1|.|.
TGTGCCAGCAGCTTCAAAATTGTGGGCACCGGGGAGCTGTTTTTT
CASSFKIVGTGELFF
>TRBJ2-3|TRBV11-2|.|many
TGTGCCAGCAGCTTAGTAGTAGCGGATCAGCAGTATTTT
CASSLVVADQQYF
>TRBJ2-2|TRBV7-9|.|few
TGTGCCTGTCGGACGGGCTCTAACACCGGGGAGCTGTTTTTT
CACRTGSNTGELFF
>TRBJ2-7|TRBV11-1|TRBD2|.
TGTGCCAGCAGCACTGGGACTAGCGGGAGGCCCGGTCGGGAAGAGCAGTACTTC
CASSTGTSGRPGREEQYF
>TRBJ2-7|TRBV7-6|.|.
TGTGCCAGCAGCTCCGGGACTTACTACGAGCAGTACTTC
CASSSGTYYEQYF
>TRBJ2-3|TRBV6-2/TRBV6-3|TRBD1|.
TGTGCCAGCAGTTACCGGGACAGGGGCAACACAGATACGCAGTATTTT
CASSYRDRGNTDTQYF
>TRBJ1-5|TRBV28|TRBD1|.
TGTGCCAGCAGTTTATGGGAGACAGGGAGTAGCAATCAGCCCCAGCATTTT
CASSLWETGSSNQPQHF
>TRBJ2-7|TRBV20-1|TRBD1|.
TGCAGTGCCCAAGACAGGGGAGAGTCCTACGAGCAGTACTTC
CSAQDRGESYEQYF
>TRBJ2-7|TRBV12-3/TRBV12-4|.|many
TGTGCCAGCAGTTTAGGCAGATCTTACCAGCAGTACTTC
CASSLGRSYQQYF
>TRBJ2-7|TRBV20-1|.|few
TGCAGTGCGATAAAACAGAAGGCCTACGAGCAGTACTTC
CSAIKQKAYEQYF
>TRBJ2-1|TRBV2|TRBD2|many
TGTGCCAGCAGTGCGGGACTAAGCTCCTACAATGAGCAGTTCTTC
CASSAGLSSYNEQFF
>TRBJ2-7|TRBV20-1|TRBD1|few
TGCAGTGCTCCCGGGACAGGGGCCTCCTACGAGCAGTACTTC
CSAPGTGASYEQYF
>TRBJ1-5|TRBV6-1|.|.
TGTGCCAGCAGCCCCGGGACACCTTATAGCAATCAGCCCCAGCATTTT
CASSPGTPYSNQPQHF
>TRBJ2-7|TRBV4-3|TRBD1|few
TGCGCCAGCAGCCAAGAGGGCAGGGGGAACTACGAGCAGTACTTC
CASSQEGRGNYEQYF